This T cell receptor (beta chain) was recovered during a study of T cell changes during pregnancy in multiple sclerosis (dated by TCRdb to the late 2010s). With respect to the entire study: In women with multiple sclerosis, the researchers looked at how the T cell repertoire shifted as pregnancy progressed.

Concerning this clone: Its antigen remains unidentified. Base-call qualities are not available, and no considerably larger clone is one nucleotide away.

The library was made by the immunoSEQ multiplex PCR assay. In TCRdb, the immuneACCESS table is reduced to in-frame sequences with V and J assigned. These tables do not hold every clone; where another copy was compared, an unresolved V gene accounts for under half, and the others remain unexplained. Present in this sample are more than 35,000 clones, around 93% of which were seen just once. The top ten clonotypes cover approximately 0.41% of the sample. Based on the germline V gene, the CDR1 and CDR2 sequences are SGHTS and YDEGEE. V is cut back by 0 bases and J by 1 base, with 3 bases in the junction unmatched. The cysteine opens and the phenylalanine closes a CDR3 of 15 amino acids. Solely the CDR3 DNA is kept, with 45 bases framed from the first base.

The clonotype was recovered from a female donor with multiple sclerosis, enrolled in a pregnancy study. Sequences were derived from CD4+ T cells from peripheral blood mononuclear cells, sampled in the second trimester of pregnancy. The chain links TRBV5-8 with TRBJ1-2; TRBD1 matches 7 bases in the middle. The nucleotides read TGTGCCAGCAGCTTGGTGACAGGGATTAACTATGGCTACACCTTC. Its protein is CASSLVTGINYGYTF.